The 6 T cell receptor beta chains given below trace back to one sample, sequenced in a study of CD8 T cells in ankylosing spondylitis. TCRdb itself ran the 5' RACE reads through MiXCR, one entry per CDR3 protein. There are around 300,000 distinct CDR3 sequences in the sample; more than 9% occur only once, and about a tenth lies in the top ten. The source material was blood, either unsorted or a sorted T cell fraction (not recorded which). Receptors were obtained from a female donor with ankylosing spondylitis or in good health (not recorded which).

At least ten counts were recorded for this clonotype. The chain has TRBV28 and TRBJ1-2; D remains unclear. The CDR3 covers 14 residues. From germline, CDR1 is MDHEN and CDR2 SYDVKM. Trimming took off 5 bases at V and 8 bases at J, with 18 bases between the two ends. CDR3 residues: CASSPPNPLGGYTF. In DNA form, the CDR3 reads TGTGCCAGCAGTCCTCCTAACCCCCTTGGGGGCTACACCTTC.

The chain combines TRBV20-1 with TRBJ1-5; TRBD1 matches at 9 bases. The CDR3 is 16 residues long. V gave up 5 bases and J gave up 5 bases; unmatched junction bases: 13. Per the germline V gene, CDR1 is DFQATT and CDR2 is SNEGSKA (reference sequence). DNA for the CDR3: TGCAGTGCTCACAGGGGGCAAAAAAGTTTGGATCAGCCCCAGCATTTT. It encodes CSAHRGQKSLDQPQHF.

The chain links TRBV2 to TRBJ2-1; no reliable D call. This CDR3 has 13 amino acids. Germline assignment: CDR1 SNHLY and CDR2 FYNNEI. V lost 10 bases and J 0 bases, leaving 10 bases between the germline ends. CDR3 nucleotides: TGTGCCATAAAGGCCAGCTCCTACAATGAGCAGTTCTTC. Its protein product is CAIKASSYNEQFF.

This clonotype has just a few counts. CDR3 in amino acids: CASSLWASGKGTDTQYF. The CDR3 DNA reads TGTGCCAGCAGCTTATGGGCTAGCGGGAAGGGCACAGATACGCAGTATTTT. This sequence joins TRBV11-2 and TRBJ2-3, with TRBD2 matching 9 bases. Trimming at V came to 2 bases and at J to 1 base, leaving 7 bases not matched to a gene. The germline CDR1 and CDR2 sequences are SGHAT and FQNNGV. The CDR3 sequence is 17 residues long. The full variable domain, with the rest looked up from reference TRBV11-2 and TRBJ2-3, is EAGVAQSPRYKIIEKRQSVAFWCNPISGHATLYWYQQILGQGPKLLIQFQNNGVVDDSQLPKDRFSAERLKGVDSTLKIQPAKLEDSAVYLCASSLWASGKGTDTQYFGPGTRLTVL.

The rearrangement uses TRBV7-6 and TRBJ2-3, with a weak D call TRBD1 (6 bases). V was trimmed by 5 bases and J by 3 bases, leaving 12 bases between them. Per the germline V gene, CDR1 is SGHVS and CDR2 is FNYEAQ. The CDR3 consists of 14 residues. The CDR3 region has the DNA TGTGCCAGCAGCCCAGGGGCTCAGACAGATACGCAGTATTTT. This codes for CASSPGAQTDTQYF.

This clonotype has more than one count but fewer than ten. This chain connects TRBV12-3 or TRBV12-4 to TRBJ2-1; the D gene could be TRBD1 or TRBD2 (6 bases each). The CDR3 loop spans 12 amino acids. V was trimmed by 5 bases and J by 15 bases, leaving 17 bases between them. The CDR3 loop reads CASSGGVGGRFF. CDR3 in DNA: TGTGCCAGCAGTGGGGGTGTAGGGGGGAGGTTCTTC.